The 31 T cell receptor beta chains below all came from one sample that was sequenced in a study of molecular identifiers for immune sequencing clone quantification. TCRdb independently ran MiXCR on the PCR reads; one entry per CDR3 protein. The sample holds approximately 550,000 distinct CDR3 sequences, about 25% seen once. Sequencing input: naive CD8+ T cells from blood, with Jurkat cell RNA spiked in. Noted subset: FACS-sorted CD8+CD4-CCR7+CD45RA+ naive T cells. These receptors all come from a human donor in good health. Some libraries in this study had Jurkat cell RNA spiked in.

This clonotype was seen a handful of times. The chain is built from TRBV6-5 and TRBJ1-2, with D unresolved. Germline CDR1 reads MNHEY; CDR2 reads SVGAGI. V was pared by 5 bases and J by 4 bases, with 8 bases between. This CDR3 has 12 residues. The chain's CDR3 is CASSPMGYGYTF. CDR3 nucleotides: TGTGCCAGCAGTCCGATGGGCTATGGCTACACCTTC.

The chain couples TRBV7-9 to TRBJ2-1; D is unclear. Trimming took 8 bases from V and 6 from J, leaving 11 bases between them. This CDR3 has 12 amino acids. Germline V gene lookup returns CDR1 SEHNR and CDR2 FQNEAQ (reference sequence). Here the CDR3 reads CASSFLGNEQFF. The CDR3 DNA reads as TGTGCCAGCTCATTCCTCGGCAATGAGCAGTTCTTC.

The CDR3 bases are TGTGCCAGCAGCCGTGCGGGGCAAGAGACCCAGTACTTC. This sequence encodes CASSRAGQETQYF. The chain combines TRBV12-3 or TRBV12-4 with TRBJ2-5, with a possible D match to TRBD2 (6 bases). V lost 6 bases to trimming and J lost 2 bases, with 10 bases between them. The CDR3 sequence is 13 residues long.

Concerning this clonotype: This may be a read error: a much more frequent sequence differs by one nucleotide. Given the absence of the conserved phenylalanine or tryptophan at the CDR3 end, a read error is likely. The rearrangement links TRBV11-2 to TRBJ2-7; possibly TRBD1 for D (6 bases). The length of the CDR3 is 14 residues. The V end was cut by 3 bases, the J end by 2 bases, with 11 bases between. Germline assignment: CDR1 SGHAT and CDR2 FQNNGV. CDR3 region: CASSFGAGAYEQYS. The CDR3 DNA reads as TGTGCCAGCAGCTTCGGAGCAGGGGCCTACGAGCAGTACTCC.

This clonotype was recorded a few times. One end of the junction does not line up with germline, which may come from a read error. J is TRBJ2-1 and V is TRBV7-7; 7 nucleotides line up with TRBD2. This CDR3 has 15 amino acids. Per the germline V gene, CDR1 is SSHAT and CDR2 is FNYEAQ (reference sequence). CDR3 DNA: TGTGCTAGCAGCCGAGGAACTAGCGACTACAATGAGCAGTTCTTC. Translating it yields CASSRGTSDYNEQFF.

This clonotype was seen at least ten times. The genes are TRBV7-9 and TRBJ2-1; tentative D call: TRBD2 (5 bases). This CDR3 is built from 12 residues. Per germline, CDR1 SEHNR and CDR2 FQNEAQ (reference sequence). V shed 0 bases and J shed 9 bases, with 6 bases lying between them. CDR3 in amino acids: CASSLAGGEQFF. The CDR3 region has the DNA TGTGCCAGCAGCTTAGCAGGAGGTGAGCAGTTCTTC.

In regard to this clonotype: Since a much larger clone is just one base distant, this may be a read error. This chain connects TRBV12-3 or TRBV12-4 to TRBJ2-3; a possible D gene is TRBD1 (5 bases). The CDR3 contains 15 residues. CDR3 sequence (DNA): TGTACCAGCAGTTTAGGGCAGGGTATACCAGATACGCAGTATTTT. Protein sequence: CTSSLGQGIPDTQYF.

This clonotype has a handful of counts. This chain uses TRBV7-6 with TRBJ1-4; D gene unclear. CDR3 length: 15 residues. Germline V lookup: CDR1 SGHVS, CDR2 FNYEAQ. Trimming shortened V by 0 bases and J by 8 bases, and 13 bases separated the two germline ends. The CDR3 is CASSLAIQNPEKLFF. In nucleotides, the CDR3 is TGTGCCAGCAGCTTAGCGATACAAAATCCGGAAAAACTGTTTTTT.

This clonotype showed up many times. The gene calls are TRBV20-1 and TRBJ2-7, with a possible D match to TRBD2 (5 bases). The germline V gene has CDR1 DFQATT and CDR2 SNEGSKA (reference sequence). Trimming removed 3 bases at V and 4 bases at J, with 19 bases between. The CDR3 covers 15 residues. CDR3 sequence (DNA): TGCAGTGCTAGTGCCCCGTGGGAGCCGTCGTACGAGCAGTACTTC. Residues: CSASAPWEPSYEQYF.

A few counts support this clonotype. This CDR3 is CAKSSTGGPRGTDTQYF. CDR3 DNA sequence: TGTGCCAAGTCCTCGACAGGGGGCCCCCGTGGCACAGATACGCAGTATTTT. V usage is TRBV28 and J usage is TRBJ2-3; 10 bases match TRBD1. The CDR3 extends over 17 amino acids. The ends lost 10 bases at V and 1 base at J; junction bases unmatched: 14. Germline V CDR1 and CDR2: MDHEN, SYDVKM.

This chain joins TRBV7-2 and TRBJ2-1; no clear D. CDR3 length: 15 residues. The V gene's germline CDR1 is SGHTA and CDR2 FQGNSA. The CDR3 DNA sequence: TGTGCGAGCGCTGATACAGTGATCTCCTACAATGAGCAGTTCTTC. It translates to CASADTVISYNEQFF.

This clonotype has a handful of counts. The chain is built from TRBV28 and TRBJ1-5; 8 bases line up with TRBD1. After removal of 5 bases from V and 7 bases from J, the junction contained 13 bases not matched to a gene. Germline-derived CDR1 and CDR2 are MDHEN and SYDVKM. This CDR3 has 16 residues. The CDR3 DNA reads as TGTGCCAGCAGTCCCCTAGAGACAGGGGTAAGGCAGCCCCAGCATTTT. Translated: CASSPLETGVRQPQHF.

CDR3 amino acids: CAWSGDRLWEQYF. CDR3 in DNA: TGTGCCTGGAGCGGAGACAGACTGTGGGAGCAGTACTTC. V and J are TRBV30 and TRBJ2-7; TRBD1 is a possible D gene (5 bases). Germline CDR1 reads GTSNPN; CDR2 reads SVGIG (reference sequence). This CDR3 has 13 residues. Trimming stripped 3 bases from V and 7 bases from J, with 16 bases between.

The chain combines TRBV9 with TRBJ2-7, with D possibly matching TRBD2 (6 bases). The CDR3 spans 16 residues. Germline CDR1 SGDLS, CDR2 YYNGEE. Trimming pared 0 bases from V and 3 bases from J, leaving 16 bases between. The CDR3 region is CASSVAGSGALYEQYF. CDR3 DNA sequence: TGTGCCAGCAGCGTAGCAGGGTCGGGAGCCCTCTACGAGCAGTACTTC.

The sample holds a few counts of this clonotype. The chain employs TRBV9 and TRBJ2-5; possibly TRBD2 for D (6 bases). The CDR3 covers 15 residues. Trimming cost V 0 bases and J 4 bases, with 13 bases left between them. Germline V lookup: CDR1 SGDLS, CDR2 YYNGEE. CDR3 in amino acids: CASSVAGGDGETQYF. CDR3 DNA: TGTGCCAGCAGCGTAGCGGGCGGGGACGGAGAGACCCAGTACTTC.

With respect to this clonotype: This CDR3 is missing its conserved last phenylalanine or tryptophan, likely due to a read error. The J gene is TRBJ2-7, the V gene TRBV12-3 or TRBV12-4; D might be TRBD2 (6 bases). The CDR3 is 14 amino acids. Deletions cut 6 bases from V and 5 bases from J, with 17 bases between. The CDR3 loop reads CASSPAGGDHEQYI. The CDR3 bases are TGTGCCAGCAGCCCGGCGGGCGGGGACCACGAGCAGTACATC.

The V gene is TRBV6-2 or TRBV6-3, the J gene TRBJ1-5; D not resolved. There are 13 residues in the CDR3. Trimming shortened V by 7 bases and J by 6 bases, and 13 bases separated the two germline ends. Per germline, CDR1 MNHEY and CDR2 SVGEGT. The CDR3 sequence: CASTPGGFQPQHF. The DNA of the CDR3 is TGTGCCAGCACCCCCGGAGGGTTTCAGCCCCAGCATTTT.

For this clonotype: This is likely a read error, given that the CDR3 carries no conserved phenylalanine or tryptophan at its end. V is TRBV5-1 and J is TRBJ2-7, with 9 positions matching TRBD2. J lost 4 bases, V lost 0 bases, and 5 bases had no gene match. The CDR3 spans 15 residues. CDR1 SGHRS and CDR2 YFSETQ come from the germline V gene. The CDR3 DNA sequence: TGCGCCAGCAGCTTGGGGCTAGCGGGGAATTACGAGCAGTACATC. Encoded protein: CASSLGLAGNYEQYI.

On this clonotype: This could be a read error, since a much larger clone is one nucleotide away. The chain has TRBV2 and TRBJ2-3; 7 nucleotides line up with TRBD1. This CDR3 spans 14 amino acids. The germline V gene has CDR1 SNHLY and CDR2 FYNNEI. The CDR3 loop reads CASSEDRGTDAQYF. DNA of the CDR3: TGTGCCAGCAGTGAAGACAGGGGCACAGATGCGCAGTATTTT.

This clonotype showed up just a few times. This sequence joins TRBV20-1 and TRBJ1-2; no definite D call. Germline V lookup: CDR1 DFQATT, CDR2 SNEGSKA (reference sequence). With 5 bases removed from V and 4 bases from J, the gap between germline ends came to 11 bases. The CDR3 has 12 amino acids. CDR3 sequence (DNA): TGCAGTGCTCCCGCGAGTTTCTATGGCTACACCTTC. Its protein product is CSAPASFYGYTF.

The rearrangement joins TRBV9 to TRBJ2-1; 12 bases are shared with TRBD2. This CDR3 has 16 amino acids. The germline V gene has CDR1 SGDLS and CDR2 YYNGEE. Trimming took 0 bases from V and 10 from J; bases not matched to a gene: 8. DNA of the CDR3: TGTGCCAGCAGCGTAGGGCTAGCGGGAGGGGGAGGGGAGCAGTTCTTC. Translation gives CASSVGLAGGGGEQFF.

The table lists this clonotype with many counts. The chain links TRBV6-6 to TRBJ2-2; possibly TRBD1 for D (5 bases). Germline CDR1 reads MNHNY; CDR2 reads SVGAGI (reference sequence). The CDR3 has 14 residues. V was cut by 6 bases and J by 6 bases, with 14 bases left in between. DNA for the CDR3: TGTGCCAGCAGCCTGATGCAGGGTCCCGGGGAGCTGTTTTTT. It yields the protein CASSLMQGPGELFF.

The rearrangement links TRBV10-3 to TRBJ1-1; D possibly corresponds to TRBD1 (5 bases). This CDR3 comprises 15 residues. From germline, CDR1 is ENHRY and CDR2 SYGVKD. V lost 3 bases to trimming and J lost 1 base, with 12 bases between them. CDR3 amino acids: CAISDTQERNTEAFF. DNA for the CDR3: TGTGCCATCAGTGATACACAGGAGCGGAACACTGAAGCTTTCTTT.

To note about this clonotype: The conserved phenylalanine or tryptophan is not found at the CDR3 terminus, so this likely reflects a read error. The rearrangement joins TRBV19 to TRBJ1-3; D call uncertain. Germline V lookup: CDR1 LNHDA, CDR2 SQIVND (reference sequence). V was pared by 5 bases and J by 0 bases, with 8 bases between. The CDR3 is 14 amino acids. The CDR3 nucleotides are TGTGCCAGTAGTGTGAACTTCTCTGGAAACACCATATATCTT. Its protein is CASSVNFSGNTIYL.

The chain couples TRBV12-5 to TRBJ2-7; D gene unclear. V was clipped by 1 base and J by 4 bases, with 8 bases between them. The CDR3 has 13 residues. The germline V gene encodes CDR1 LGHNT and CDR2 FRNRAP. The CDR3 protein is CASGLGGLYEQYF. DNA for the CDR3: TGTGCTAGTGGTTTGGGGGGTTTATACGAGCAGTACTTC.

This clonotype was counted between two and nine times. The gene calls are TRBV19 and TRBJ1-5, with D maybe TRBD1 (6 bases). Germline CDR1 reads LNHDA; CDR2 reads SQIVND (reference sequence). The CDR3 contains 14 residues. Trimming stripped 5 bases from V and 3 bases from J, with 11 bases between. CDR3 bases: TGTGCCAGTAGTCCCGGACAGTACAATCAGCCCCAGCATTTT. Its protein is CASSPGQYNQPQHF.

As to this clonotype: This CDR3 is missing its conserved last phenylalanine or tryptophan, likely due to a read error. The chain employs TRBV3-1 and TRBJ2-7; D is unclear. Trimming took off 0 bases at V and 3 bases at J, with 9 bases between the two ends. Germline V gene lookup returns CDR1 LGHDT and CDR2 YNNKEL (reference sequence). The CDR3 is made up of 14 amino acids. CDR3 in amino acids: CASSQEPTVYEQYS. In DNA, the CDR3 is TGTGCCAGCAGCCAAGAACCCACCGTCTACGAGCAGTACTCC.

In this sample, this clonotype turned up many times. The CDR3 region has the DNA TGTGCCAGCAGTCCCCTGGGGGAGCAAGAGACCCAGTACTTC. Amino acid sequence: CASSPLGEQETQYF. The rearrangement links TRBV6-2 or TRBV6-3 to TRBJ2-5; D tentatively fits TRBD1 or TRBD2 (5 bases each). Germline-derived CDR1 and CDR2 are MNHEY and SVGEGT. The CDR3 has 14 amino acids. V was cut by 5 bases and J by 2 bases, with 12 bases left in between.

This chain links TRBV4-1 with TRBJ2-7; 7 nucleotides match TRBD2. The V gene's germline CDR1 is MGHRA and CDR2 YSYEKL. The CDR3 totals 15 residues. After removal of 2 bases from V and 4 bases from J, the junction contained 8 bases not matched to a gene. DNA of the CDR3: TGCGCCAGCAGCCAACTAGCGGACCTACTTTACGAGCAGTACTTC. Translating it yields CASSQLADLLYEQYF.

This clonotype was seen repeatedly, ten times or more. V usage is TRBV7-6 and J usage is TRBJ1-6; D gene ambiguous. Trimming shortened V by 8 bases and J by 7 bases, and 6 bases separated the two germline ends. The CDR3 is 11 amino acids. Germline V gives CDR1 SGHVS, CDR2 FNYEAQ. For the CDR3, the DNA is TGTGCCAGCGGAACCAATTCACCCCTCCACTTT. Encoded protein: CASGTNSPLHF.

To note about this clonotype: This could be a read error, since a much larger clone is one nucleotide away. The V and J genes are TRBV29-1 and TRBJ2-7; the match to TRBD2 covers 9 bases. Germline lookup yields CDR1 SQVTM and CDR2 ANQGSEA. CDR3 length: 15 residues. Trimming cost V 2 bases and J 4 bases; bases outside gene matches: 9. CDR3 in DNA: TGCAGCGTTGAATTGGCGGGAGGGCGATCGTACGAGCAGTACTTC. It is translated as CSVELAGGRSYEQYF.